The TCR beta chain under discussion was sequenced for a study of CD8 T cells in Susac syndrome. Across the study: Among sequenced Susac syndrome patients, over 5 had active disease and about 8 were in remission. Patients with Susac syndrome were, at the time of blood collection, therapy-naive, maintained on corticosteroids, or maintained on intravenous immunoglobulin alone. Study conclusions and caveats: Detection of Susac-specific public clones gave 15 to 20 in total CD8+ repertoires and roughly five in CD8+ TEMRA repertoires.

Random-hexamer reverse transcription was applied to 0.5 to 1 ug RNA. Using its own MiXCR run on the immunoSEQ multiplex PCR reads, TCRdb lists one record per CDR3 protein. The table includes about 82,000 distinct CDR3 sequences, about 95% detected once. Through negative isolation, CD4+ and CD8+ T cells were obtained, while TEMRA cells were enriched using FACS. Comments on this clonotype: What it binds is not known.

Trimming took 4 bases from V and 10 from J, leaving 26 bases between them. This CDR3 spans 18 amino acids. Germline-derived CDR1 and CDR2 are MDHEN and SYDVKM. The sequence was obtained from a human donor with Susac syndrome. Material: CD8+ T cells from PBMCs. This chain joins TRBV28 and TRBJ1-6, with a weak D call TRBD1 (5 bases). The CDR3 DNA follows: TGTGCCAGCAGTTCGGTCGTGGGGGAAGGAGGGGAGTGGTCACCCCTCCACTTT. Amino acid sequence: CASSSVVGEGGEWSPLHF.